This T cell receptor (beta chain) originates from a study of shared clonotypes between healthy human individuals. Whole-study findings and limits: Among a few donors, approximately 5.4% of naive CD4 clonotypes were found in common.

Deep-level running was used for the assay. The protocol was immunoSEQ multiplex PCR, while the TCRdb copy is restricted to in-frame clones and leaves out a portion. The table lists 2 million to 2.5 million clones, approximately 95% of them singletons. Germline V gives CDR1 MGHRA, CDR2 YSYEKL. V was clipped by 2 bases and J by 3 bases, with 5 bases between them. The length of the CDR3 is 12 residues. Concerning this clone: Its specificity is not known. In the same sample, other DNA sequences code for this CDR3.

Only CD45RO-negative cells positively selected for CCR7 counted as naive CD8 cells, so terminally differentiated effector memory CD45RA+ cells were excluded. The donor population consisted of healthy HIV-negative adults with no recent acute infections or vaccinations. The sequenced sample consisted of naive CD8+ T cells sorted from blood. This TCR was recovered from a man between 18 and 35 years old in good health. The gene calls are TRBV4-1 and TRBJ2-7; D ambiguous. In DNA form, the CDR3 reads TGCGCCAGCAGCCAACCGGACTACGAGCAGTACTTC. Its protein product is CASSQPDYEQYF.